Below, one T cell receptor (beta chain) is given with its context. Its antigen remains unknown. Trimming removed 2 bases from V and 8 bases from J; junction bases left unmatched: 8. This CDR3 has 14 residues. Per the germline V gene, CDR1 is SGHRS and CDR2 is YFSETQ. This record belongs to a study of cytomegalovirus exposure and HLA in healthy donors. Study-wide points: What a later analysis showed was that several of the most significant clusters appeared linked to common viral pathogens. TCR beta sequences reportedly predicted most subjects' HLA-A and HLA-B alleles accurately. DRB1 showed the most TCR associations and HLA-C the fewest in a later analysis, as rates varied by HLA locus.

The PCR used 60 Vbeta and 13 Jbeta primers. TCRdb keeps only in-frame clones here, not all; method: immunoSEQ multiplex PCR. The data contain 75,000 to 95,000 clones, around 70% of them singletons. The V call is TRBV5-1, the J call TRBJ1-2; TRBD1 matches 8 bases. The source material was PBMCs. The source of this sequence is a man over 45 in good health and CMV-seronegative. The CDR3 DNA sequence: TGCGCCAGCAGCTTTGGGGCAGGGGGCGTCGGCTACACCTTC. Translated, it gives CASSFGAGGVGYTF.